Listed below are T cell receptor beta chains from one sample, sequenced in a study of cytomegalovirus exposure and HLA in healthy donors. The method was immunoSEQ multiplex PCR; TCRdb's version includes in-frame clones alone and lacks a portion of them. The repertoire holds some 150,000 clones, roughly 85% seen once, with 1.5% in the top ten. Sequenced input: PBMCs. Receptors originate from a man between 35 and 55 years old in good health and CMV-seronegative. Both conserved end residues are trimmed from each CDR3. The size entry is marked missing in some rows and otherwise reads once, few, many or a size class.

TRBJ2-5 14 few TRBV7-9 SSSSPPDKPEETQY
TRBJ2-1 13 once TRBV5-1 ASSPVAGEYNEQF
TRBJ2-7 11 few TRBV11-2 ASSRDRGLEQY
TRBJ1-6 14 - TRBV7-3 ASSLAGTGYNSPLH
TRBJ1-6 12 - TRBV6-5 ASTSVEGASPLH
TRBJ1-6 12 - TRBV7-9 ASSPDRGNSPLH
- 13 once TRBV5-1 ASSGQTGNSYEQY
TRBJ1-1 15 - TRBV7-9 ASSSRDRGRLNTEAF
TRBJ1-1 11 - TRBV19 ASRGQLNTEAF
TRBJ1-4 10 - TRBV6-5 ASSSPGEKLF
TRBJ2-2 13 - TRBV11-2 ASSSSGFNTGELF
TRBJ1-2 13 - TRBV11-2 ASSGARGAIYGYT
TRBJ1-2 11 - TRBV19 ASMETVNYGYT
TRBJ1-2 14 - TRBV28 ASSIPGEGGFRSYT
TRBJ1-1 14 - TRBV11-2 ASSLTSGHKNTEAF
TRBJ2-7 11 - TRBV6-5 ASSYGLHYEQY
TRBJ2-7 17 - TRBV7-9 ASSLGFLAGGPTTSEQY
TRBJ1-2 11 - TRBV2 ASSEGRVYGYT
TRBJ2-7 12 few TRBV27 ASSPRDFTYEQY
TRBJ2-5 14 - TRBV9 ASSTWTGGNQETQY
TRBJ2-1 15 - TRBV5-1 ASSDHSGGLLGNEQF
TRBJ2-7 11 once TRBV6-5 ASSTQGSYEQY
TRBJ1-6 10 - TRBV7-9 SSSTEGSPLH
TRBJ2-7 15 - TRBV15 ATTVEVSAGDLYEQY
TRBJ1-2 15 - TRBV5-6 ASTRAVPGQGYYGYT
TRBJ1-1 13 - TRBV5-1 ASSLVAAGNTEAF
TRBJ2-3 12 few TRBV30 AWSELAGTDTQY
TRBJ2-7 12 few TRBV27 ASSLTGQGYEQY
TRBJ1-2 10 - TRBV9 ASSASGSGYT
TRBJ1-2 14 - TRBV7-9 ASSSDPFGGPNGYT
TRBJ1-2 12 - TRBV10-3 AISGLPEDYGYT
TRBJ2-7 12 - TRBV5-6 ASSWAVRGDEQY
TRBJ2-7 13 - TRBV11-1 ASSPRTGDAYEQY
TRBJ2-2 14 - TRBV28 ASSSSGRADTGELF
TRBJ2-5 13 - TRBV9 ASSVGDSLSTTQY
TRBJ2-3 12 - TRBV6-1 ASILEPSTDTQY
TRBJ1-2 12 few TRBV7-3 ASSLTRDSNGYT
TRBJ2-3 11 - TRBV6-6 ASKKTSTDTQY
TRBJ2-3 14 - TRBV9 ASSPRSGSVTDTQY
TRBJ2-1 15 - TRBV27 ASSLWASGGTYNEQF
TRBJ2-1 13 few TRBV30 AWRSSQSSYNEQF
TRBJ2-7 12 - TRBV6-5 ASSTIVGVYEQY
TRBJ1-1 13 - TRBV5-1 ASSWGGAVNTEAF
TRBJ2-1 9 - TRBV20-1 SANQSGFQF
TRBJ1-2 10 - TRBV28 ASRTGGYGYT
TRBJ1-2 14 - TRBV6-1 ASSEPFGVRFYGYT
TRBJ1-4 13 - TRBV9 ASSETGGRSEKLF
TRBJ2-2 11 - TRBV6-6 ASSNGEAGELF
TRBJ2-7 9 once TRBV2 ASSEPGEQY
TRBJ2-6 12 - TRBV30 AYQGGSGANVLT
TRBJ2-3 13 - TRBV19 ASSIRQGAKDTQY
TRBJ2-1 15 - TRBV23-1 ASSRLGLAGSYNEQF
TRBJ1-2 13 - TRBV6-5 ASSYSWGLDYGYT
TRBJ2-7 11 once TRBV29-1 SVEFSGADEQY